A selection of T cell receptor beta chains follows, all from one sample in a study of blood T cell repertoires in COVID-19. Produced via immunoSEQ multiplex PCR; TCRdb's table is partial and in-frame only. This sample yields some 160,000 clones, of which approximately 80% are seen a single time; about 8% belongs to the top ten. Source material: PBMCs or T cells enriched from blood (not recorded which). The receptor set was obtained from a woman in her 50s who had recovered from COVID-19. Both conserved end residues are part of each CDR3. The order of the fields is D gene, J gene, V gene, clone size, CDR3 protein, CDR3 DNA. The D gene is left open where the match is weak. Size is stated for part of the rows, as once, few or many counts, or as a class when the clone is expanded.

d_gene: -
j_gene: TRBJ2-6
v_gene: TRBV9
abundance: few
CDR3aa: CASSVGTGPGANVLTF
CDR3nt: TGTGCCAGCAGCGTAGGAACAGGTCCTGGGGCCAACGTCCTGACTTTC

d_gene: -
j_gene: TRBJ2-7
v_gene: TRBV6-5
abundance: -
CDR3aa: CASRTTGTVNFEQYF
CDR3nt: TGTGCCAGCAGAACAACCGGGACTGTCAATTTCGAGCAGTACTTC

d_gene: -
j_gene: TRBJ2-7
v_gene: TRBV27
abundance: -
CDR3aa: CASSFNSGFEQYF
CDR3nt: TGTGCCAGCAGTTTTAATTCGGGGTTCGAGCAGTACTTC

d_gene: -
j_gene: TRBJ2-7
v_gene: TRBV27
abundance: -
CDR3aa: CASSFNRAPYQQYF
CDR3nt: TGTGCCAGCAGTTTCAACAGGGCTCCCTACCAGCAGTACTTC

d_gene: -
j_gene: TRBJ1-4
v_gene: TRBV28
abundance: -
CDR3aa: CASSLRQGVEKLFF
CDR3nt: TGTGCCAGCAGTTTAAGGCAGGGTGTTGAAAAACTGTTTTTT

d_gene: -
j_gene: TRBJ2-1
v_gene: TRBV27
abundance: -
CDR3aa: CASSSSSISYNEQFF
CDR3nt: TGTGCCAGCAGTTCTAGTAGTATCTCCTACAATGAGCAGTTCTTC

d_gene: TRBD1
j_gene: TRBJ2-7
v_gene: TRBV27
abundance: -
CDR3aa: CASSLQGAHEQYF
CDR3nt: TGTGCCAGCAGTTTACAGGGGGCCCACGAGCAGTACTTC

d_gene: TRBD2
j_gene: TRBJ2-7
v_gene: TRBV27
abundance: -
CDR3aa: CASRTSLAGVNYEQYF
CDR3nt: TGTGCCAGCAGAACCTCTCTTGCGGGGGTCAACTACGAGCAGTACTTC

d_gene: -
j_gene: TRBJ1-4
v_gene: TRBV4-3
abundance: -
CDR3aa: CASSQDNRDVFATNEKLFF
CDR3nt: TGCGCCAGCAGCCAAGATAACAGGGACGTATTTGCAACTAATGAAAAACTGTTTTTT

d_gene: -
j_gene: TRBJ1-2
v_gene: TRBV28
abundance: -
CDR3aa: CASSSHEGRQTYGYTF
CDR3nt: TGTGCCAGCAGTTCCCACGAGGGGAGGCAGACCTATGGCTACACCTTC

d_gene: -
j_gene: TRBJ1-2
v_gene: TRBV6-5
abundance: -
CDR3aa: CATSSGANYGYTF
CDR3nt: TGTGCCACTTCGTCCGGAGCTAACTATGGCTACACCTTC

d_gene: TRBD1
j_gene: TRBJ1-5
v_gene: TRBV7-2
abundance: -
CDR3aa: CASSSTGGNQPQHF
CDR3nt: TGTGCCAGCAGCTCAACAGGGGGCAACCAGCCCCAGCATTTT

d_gene: -
j_gene: TRBJ2-7
v_gene: TRBV27
abundance: -
CDR3aa: CASSYTSGYF
CDR3nt: TGTGCCAGCAGTTACACTTCGGGGTACTTC

d_gene: TRBD1
j_gene: TRBJ2-2
v_gene: TRBV7-2
abundance: once
CDR3aa: CASSYYFDRGRGTGELFF
CDR3nt: TGTGCCAGCAGCTACTACTTTGACAGGGGGCGCGGCACCGGGGAGCTGTTTTTT

d_gene: -
j_gene: TRBJ2-1
v_gene: TRBV6-2/TRBV6-3
abundance: -
CDR3aa: CASSSLSFADEQFF
CDR3nt: TGTGCCAGCAGTTCCCTCAGTTTTGCAGATGAGCAGTTCTTC

d_gene: TRBD1
j_gene: TRBJ1-1
v_gene: TRBV9
abundance: -
CDR3aa: CASSVVGQGAAEAFF
CDR3nt: TGTGCCAGCAGCGTAGTGGGGCAGGGGGCAGCTGAAGCTTTCTTT

d_gene: -
j_gene: TRBJ1-2
v_gene: TRBV6-2/TRBV6-3
abundance: -
CDR3aa: CASSYSLGTSYTF
CDR3nt: TGTGCCAGCAGTTACTCGCTCGGTACCAGCTACACCTTC